A single sample is the source of the 29 T cell receptor beta chains below, sequenced in a study. TCRdb independently ran MiXCR on the 5' RACE reads; one entry per CDR3 protein. The repertoire holds some 54,000 distinct CDR3 sequences, 15% to 20% seen once, with approximately 2.1% in the top ten. Sequenced: naive CD4+ T cells sorted from blood. The subset is: naive CD4+ T cells, CD4+CD45RA+CD25-. All receptors come from a female donor with breast cancer.

This clonotype was observed a few times. The V gene is TRBV2, the J gene TRBJ2-7; D not certain. Per the germline V gene, CDR1 is SNHLY and CDR2 is FYNNEI. The CDR3 runs 12 residues. V gave up 7 bases and J gave up 4 bases, with 11 bases separating them. In DNA, the CDR3 is TGTGCCAGCACAGAAGTAAATTACGAGCAGTACTTC. It yields the protein CASTEVNYEQYF.

This clonotype was observed a handful of times. The V gene is TRBV7-3, the J gene TRBJ2-2, with 9 bases fitting TRBD1. This CDR3 comprises 16 residues. Germline loops: CDR1 SGHTA, CDR2 FQGTGA. After removal of 0 bases from V and 1 base from J, the junction contained 0 bases not matched to a gene. The CDR3 reads CASSLTGQGNTGELFF. The DNA of the CDR3 is TGTGCCAGCAGCTTAACGGGACAGGGGAACACCGGGGAGCTGTTTTTT.

This clonotype was recorded a few times. The chain is built from TRBV7-9 and TRBJ1-2; no firm D call. Germline CDR1 reads SEHNR; CDR2 reads FQNEAQ (reference sequence). Trimming removed 7 bases from V and 0 bases from J, with 6 bases in between. CDR3 length equals 12 residues. Here the CDR3 DNA reads TGTGCCAGCACTGCAGCTAACTATGGCTACACCTTC. Amino acids: CASTAANYGYTF. The full variable domain, in which reference TRBV7-9 and TRBJ1-2 provide the parts outside the CDR3, is DTGVSQNPRHKITKRGQNVTFRCDPISEHNRLYWYRQTLGQGPEFLTYFQNEAQLEKSRLLSDRFSAERPKGSFSTLEIQRTEQGDSAMYLCASTAANYGYTFGSGTRLTVV.

Relative to its sample, this clonotype is medium-sized. The chain carries TRBV24-1 and TRBJ2-1, with 10 bases aligning to TRBD2. This CDR3 is built from 16 residues. V was pared by 4 bases and J by 3 bases, with 5 bases of the junction left unmatched. Germline CDR1 is KGHDR and CDR2 is SFDVKD. CDR3 in amino acids: CATSDPTSGHYNEQFF. The CDR3 DNA follows: TGTGCCACCAGTGACCCGACTAGCGGGCACTACAATGAGCAGTTCTTC.

The table lists this clonotype with many counts. V is TRBV5-1 and J is TRBJ2-3; unclear D gene. The CDR3 consists of 15 residues. The germline V gene has CDR1 SGHRS and CDR2 YFSETQ. The V gene lost 0 bases and the J gene lost 0 bases, with 8 bases spanning the gap. The DNA of the CDR3 is TGCGCCAGCAGCTTGGTTGCCTCTAGCACAGATACGCAGTATTTT. It codes for CASSLVASSTDTQYF.

This rearrangement joins TRBV9 to TRBJ2-7, with TRBD2 identical over 10 bases. Germline CDR1 SGDLS, CDR2 YYNGEE. This CDR3 is 16 amino acids long. V was pared by 2 bases and J by 6 bases, with 11 bases of the junction left unmatched. This chain's CDR3 is CASSVAGTSVVGEQYF. The CDR3 region has the DNA TGTGCCAGCAGCGTCGCCGGGACTAGCGTGGTAGGCGAGCAGTACTTC. Together with reference TRBV9 and TRBJ2-7, the CDR3 gives the full variable domain: DSGVTQTPKHLITATGQRVTLRCSPRSGDLSVYWYQQSLDQGLQFLIQYYNGEERAKGNILERFSAQQFPDLHSELNLSSLELGDSALYFCASSVAGTSVVGEQYFGPGTRLTVT.

This clonotype has more than one count but fewer than ten. An end of the junction differs from the germline gene, which may be a read error. The chain joins TRBV11-2 to TRBJ2-1; D gene ambiguous. The germline gives CDR1 SGHAT, CDR2 FQNNGV. This CDR3 contains 17 residues. The CDR3, as DNA: TGTGCCAGCAGACAAGGCCTAGTGGGCGAGACCTACAATGTGCAGTTCTTC. This translates into CASRQGLVGETYNVQFF.

For the CDR3, the DNA is TGTGCCAGCAGGGGGGGGGCAGGGTCATACAATGAGCAGTTCTTC. Translating it yields CASRGGAGSYNEQFF. The chain recombines TRBV27 with TRBJ2-1, with D perhaps matching TRBD2 (7 bases). Trimming removed 6 bases at V and 4 bases at J, with 16 bases between. Germline-derived CDR1 and CDR2 are MNHEY and SMNVEV (reference sequence). The CDR3 runs 15 residues.

This clonotype occurred a few times. The J gene is TRBJ1-1, the V gene TRBV28, with no clear D. The CDR3 totals 13 residues. V lost 9 bases to trimming and J lost 0 bases, with 11 bases between them. Germline V CDR1 and CDR2: MDHEN, SYDVKM. CDR3 loop: CASTEGMNTEAFF. The CDR3 DNA is TGTGCCAGTACAGAGGGTATGAACACTGAAGCTTTCTTT.

A few counts support this clonotype. The rearrangement links TRBV5-1 to TRBJ2-1; a weak D match, TRBD1 (5 bases). V was cut by 1 base and J by 6 bases, with 5 bases left in between. Germline assignment: CDR1 SGHRS and CDR2 YFSETQ. The CDR3 has 12 amino acids. The CDR3 spells CASSLTGNEQFF. The CDR3 DNA is TGCGCCAGCAGCTTGACAGGCAATGAGCAGTTCTTC.

This clonotype was seen many times. The junction shows a germline mismatch at one end, possibly a read error. The chain uses TRBV7-7 and TRBJ2-5, with D possibly TRBD1 on 6 matching bases. The CDR3 contains 15 residues. CDR1 and CDR2 from the germline V gene are SSHAT and FNYEAQ (reference sequence). The CDR3 region has the DNA TGTGCTAGCAGTCAAAATCTTAACAGGGAAGAGACCCAGTACTTC. Protein product: CASSQNLNREETQYF.

The chain is built from TRBV5-1 and TRBJ2-3; the match to TRBD2 covers 8 bases. This CDR3 is 16 amino acids long. Germline CDR1 SGHRS, CDR2 YFSETQ. J gave up 1 base and V 3 bases, and 7 bases lay outside the gene matches. CDR3 coding DNA: TGCGCCAGCAGCTCGGGGGGGACTGGACGCACAGATACGCAGTATTTT. Residues: CASSSGGTGRTDTQYF. The full variable domain, completed using reference TRBV5-1 and TRBJ2-3, is KAGVTQTPRYLIKTRGQQVTLSCSPISGHRSVSWYQQTPGQGLQFLFEYFSETQRNKGNFPGRFSGRQFSNSRSEMNVSTLELGDSALYLCASSSGGTGRTDTQYFGPGTRLTVL.

This clonotype was found a few times. The rearrangement links TRBV10-3 to TRBJ1-6, with TRBD1 matching over 12 bases. Germline V gene data show CDR1 as ENHRY and CDR2 as SYGVKD. CDR3 length: 15 residues. Trimming removed 6 bases from V and 9 bases from J; junction bases left unmatched: 6. DNA of the CDR3: TGTGCCATCAGCGGGGACAGGGGGCCACTTTCACCCCTCCACTTT. Amino acids: CAISGDRGPLSPLHF.

V usage is TRBV7-2 and J usage is TRBJ1-1; D possibly corresponds to TRBD1 (6 bases). CDR1 is SGHTA, CDR2 FQGNSA, per germline. The CDR3 sequence is 12 residues long. V lost 4 bases and J lost 3, with 6 bases in between. CDR3 sequence reads: CASSWTDTEAFF. CDR3 nucleotide sequence: TGTGCCAGCAGCTGGACAGACACTGAAGCTTTCTTT.

This clonotype turned up a few times. V is TRBV4-1 and J is TRBJ2-5; 8 positions match TRBD1. Per germline, CDR1 MGHRA and CDR2 YSYEKL. The CDR3 is 14 residues long. J lost 5 bases, V lost 4 bases, and 6 bases had no gene match. The CDR3 reads CASSPTGVRETQYF. CDR3 nucleotides: TGCGCCAGCAGCCCGACAGGGGTTCGTGAGACCCAGTACTTC.

This clonotype was counted between two and nine times. The CDR3 sequence is CASLSVGRVHNEQFF. CDR3 coding DNA: TGTGCCAGCCTCTCGGTAGGACGGGTACACAATGAGCAGTTCTTC. The chain employs TRBV28 and TRBJ2-1, with D unresolved. This CDR3 has 15 residues. Germline V gene data show CDR1 as MDHEN and CDR2 as SYDVKM. V lost 8 bases and J 5 bases, leaving 19 bases between the germline ends.

This clonotype came up many times. The V and J genes are TRBV6-1 and TRBJ2-3, with 7 nucleotides matching TRBD2. The germline CDR1 and CDR2 sequences are MNHNS and SASEGT. The V segment lost 7 bases and the J segment 2 bases; nucleotides outside the gene matches: 6. This CDR3 has 14 amino acids. CDR3 loop: CASTPSGNTDTQYF. The CDR3 coding sequence is TGTGCCAGCACCCCTAGCGGTAACACAGATACGCAGTATTTT.

In this sample, this clonotype turned up a few times. The V call is TRBV5-1, the J call TRBJ2-1, with TRBD2 identical over 8 bases. Germline trimming cut 3 bases from V and 3 bases from J; bases unmatched to any gene: 8. The CDR3 consists of 16 residues. The germline gives CDR1 SGHRS, CDR2 YFSETQ. The chain's CDR3 is CASSYGLARGYNEQFF. The DNA of the CDR3 is TGCGCCAGCAGCTACGGACTAGCCAGGGGCTACAATGAGCAGTTCTTC. The entire variable domain, with the rest obtained from reference TRBV5-1 and TRBJ2-1, is as follows: KAGVTQTPRYLIKTRGQQVTLSCSPISGHRSVSWYQQTPGQGLQFLFEYFSETQRNKGNFPGRFSGRQFSNSRSEMNVSTLELGDSALYLCASSYGLARGYNEQFFGPGTRLTVL.

This clonotype was counted only a few times. CDR3 sequence: CSAEAPSGYGYTF. In DNA, the CDR3 is TGCAGTGCTGAGGCCCCGTCGGGCTATGGCTACACCTTC. The chain uses TRBV20-1 and TRBJ1-2; D remains ambiguous. V lost 5 bases to trimming and J lost 4 bases, with 14 bases between them. The CDR3 loop spans 13 amino acids. Germline V CDR1 and CDR2: DFQATT, SNEGSKA (reference sequence).

This clonotype was seen a few times. This rearrangement joins TRBV5-4 to TRBJ2-1, with TRBD2 identical over 10 bases. CDR3 size: 16 residues. Germline values: CDR1 SGHNT, CDR2 YYREEE (reference sequence). V gave up 5 bases and J gave up 0 bases; unmatched junction bases: 5. CDR3 nucleotides: TGTGCCAGCAGTTTTGGACTAGCGGACTCCTACAATGAGCAGTTCTTC. It specifies CASSFGLADSYNEQFF.

There are a few counts of this clonotype. The chain has TRBV7-9 and TRBJ1-1; TRBD1 matches 8 bases. The CDR3 length is 14 residues. The junction had 5 bases not matched to a gene; V was cut back by 4 bases and J by 4 bases. From germline, CDR1 is SEHNR and CDR2 FQNEAQ (reference sequence). The CDR3 DNA follows: TGTGCCAGCAGCTCGGGACAGGTCAGCACTGAAGCTTTCTTT. Encoded protein: CASSSGQVSTEAFF.

The rearrangement links TRBV6-1 to TRBJ1-5; no clear D. Germline CDR1 MNHNS, CDR2 SASEGT. The V and J ends lost 2 bases and 7 bases respectively, with 18 bases between them. CDR3 length equals 16 residues. The CDR3 DNA reads TGTGCCAGCAGTGAACATGGGAGAGTTAGAGCCCAGCCCCAGCATTTT. Translated, it gives CASSEHGRVRAQPQHF.

This clonotype was detected a few times. The chain carries TRBV24-1 and TRBJ1-4; D possibly corresponds to TRBD1 (5 bases). Germline V gene sequence: CDR1 KGHDR, CDR2 SFDVKD. The CDR3 sequence is 17 residues long. Trimming left V 1 base short and J 8 bases short, with 19 bases between. CDR3 loop: CATSDLTGGVKKEKLFF. The CDR3 coding sequence is TGTGCCACCAGTGATTTAACAGGAGGGGTGAAAAAGGAAAAACTGTTTTTT.

This clonotype has at least ten counts. The chain links TRBV2 to TRBJ1-1; D is possibly TRBD1 (6 bases). From germline, CDR1 is SNHLY and CDR2 FYNNEI. The CDR3 contains 11 residues. V lost 6 bases and J lost 7, with 9 bases in between. The chain's CDR3 is CASRLTGEAFF. Written as DNA, the CDR3 is TGTGCCAGCAGATTGACAGGTGAAGCTTTCTTT. Looking up the rest from reference TRBV2 and TRBJ1-1 gives the full variable domain: EPEVTQTPSHQVTQMGQEVILRCVPISNHLYFYWYRQILGQKVEFLVSFYNNEISEKSEIFDDQFSVERPDGSNFTLKIRSTKLEDSAMYFCASRLTGEAFFGQGTRLTVV.

The gene calls are TRBV5-6 and TRBJ2-7; TRBD1 might be the D (6 bases). This CDR3 region has 14 residues. The germline CDR1 and CDR2 sequences are SGHDT and YYEEEE. Trimming took 0 bases from V and 1 from J, leaving 8 bases between them. As DNA, the CDR3 is TGTGCCAGCAGCTTGGGGACAGTATCCTACGAGCAGTACTTC. Translated: CASSLGTVSYEQYF.

This clonotype was seen at least ten times. The V gene is TRBV9, the J gene TRBJ2-3; no reliable D call. V was shortened by 3 bases and J by 2 bases, with 7 bases between the two germline ends. The CDR3 sequence is 13 residues long. Germline CDR1 SGDLS, CDR2 YYNGEE. The CDR3, as DNA: TGTGCCAGCAGCGACCCCGCCACAGATACGCAGTATTTT. Its protein is CASSDPATDTQYF.

This clonotype was counted between two and nine times. CDR3 in amino acids: CASSLDTNTGELFF. Written as DNA, the CDR3 is TGCGCCAGCAGCTTGGACACGAACACCGGGGAGCTGTTTTTT. V is TRBV5-1 and J is TRBJ2-2; no reliable D call. The CDR3 covers 14 residues. The germline V gene has CDR1 SGHRS and CDR2 YFSETQ. V dropped 0 bases and J dropped 0 bases, with 3 bases sitting between them.

The chain joins TRBV29-1 to TRBJ2-2; 9 bases align to TRBD2. The junction had 10 bases not matched to a gene; V was cut back by 6 bases and J by 5 bases. The germline V gene has CDR1 SQVTM and CDR2 ANQGSEA. The CDR3 sequence is 15 residues long. CDR3 in amino acids: CSVTMAGGSTGELFF. In DNA form, the CDR3 reads TGCAGCGTAACTATGGCGGGAGGGAGTACCGGGGAGCTGTTTTTT.

The V call is TRBV7-9, the J call TRBJ1-1, with D possibly being TRBD1 (6 bases). V was trimmed by 8 bases and J by 0 bases, leaving 22 bases between them. The CDR3 has 17 amino acids. The germline CDR1 and CDR2 sequences are SEHNR and FQNEAQ (reference sequence). Written as DNA, the CDR3 is TGTGCCAGCCGGAGAGGGGGGGCAGCTGGGATGAACACTGAAGCTTTCTTT. This sequence encodes CASRRGGAAGMNTEAFF.